The 23 T cell receptor beta chains below all came from one sample that was sequenced in a study of neurological immune-mediated disorders. TCRdb analysed the 5' RACE reads with MiXCR anew, one entry per CDR3 protein. Of about 65,000 distinct CDR3 sequences detected, about 4% appear once; the ten largest clones hold about 2.4%. Sequencing was carried out using PBMCs. Receptors originate from a man between 50 and 59 years old with multiple sclerosis.

This clonotype was recorded many times. The CDR3: CASSLAKRAQYF. CDR3 nucleotides: TGTGCCAGCAGCTTAGCGAAACGGGCCCAGTACTTC. The chain couples TRBV7-2 to TRBJ2-5; no reliable D call. Germline lookup yields CDR1 SGHTA and CDR2 FQGNSA. V lost 0 bases and J 9 bases, leaving 8 bases between the germline ends. The CDR3 runs 12 residues.

This clonotype has just a few counts. The rearrangement links TRBV10-3 to TRBJ2-7; 8 bases fit TRBD1. Trimming at V came to 5 bases and at J to 6 bases, leaving 9 bases not matched to a gene. Germline-derived CDR1 and CDR2 are ENHRY and SYGVKD. The CDR3 sequence is 14 residues long. The CDR3 coding sequence is TGTGCCATCAGTAATCAGGGGGCGCCCGGCGAGCAGTACTTC. This sequence encodes CAISNQGAPGEQYF.

In its sample, this clonotype was seen many times. This chain links TRBV5-1 with TRBJ2-5; 7 bases fit TRBD1. CDR1 and CDR2 from the germline V gene are SGHRS and YFSETQ. V dropped 4 bases and J dropped 5; count of bases not matched to a gene: 8. The CDR3 runs to 14 residues. The CDR3 sequence: CASSIETGWETQYF. CDR3 in DNA: TGCGCCAGCAGCATCGAGACAGGGTGGGAGACCCAGTACTTC.

This clonotype was counted ten times or more. CDR3 in DNA: TGTGCCAGCAGCTCAGCAGCGGGACAGGGCTACGAGCAGTACTTC. Translated: CASSSAAGQGYEQYF. The chain links TRBV9 to TRBJ2-7, with 9 nucleotides matching TRBD1. The CDR3 contains 15 residues. V lost 4 bases and J lost 3; bases outside the gene matches: 8. From germline, CDR1 is SGDLS and CDR2 YYNGEE.

This clonotype was seen repeatedly, ten times or more. The chain carries TRBV6-2 or TRBV6-3 and TRBJ2-2; 9 bases agree with TRBD2. V was clipped by 6 bases and J by 6 bases; unmatched bases: 8. The CDR3 covers 15 residues. Germline loops: CDR1 MNHEY, CDR2 SVGEGT. CDR3 sequence: CASSRSTSGPGELFF. CDR3 nucleotide sequence: TGTGCCAGCAGCCGCTCGACTAGCGGCCCCGGGGAGCTGTTTTTT.

This clonotype was seen ten or more times. The gene calls are TRBV20-1 and TRBJ2-7; D may correspond to TRBD1 or TRBD2 (5 bases each). Germline assignment: CDR1 DFQATT and CDR2 SNEGSKA (reference sequence). V was cut by 4 bases and J by 7 bases, with 17 bases left in between. The CDR3 length is 13 residues. The CDR3 coding sequence is TGCAGTGCTAACCGGGACCGGGGACGGGAGCAGTACGTC. This sequence encodes CSANRDRGREQYV.

Ten or more counts support this clonotype. V gene TRBV18 combines with J gene TRBJ2-2; D is uncertain. V was cut by 0 bases and J by 2 bases, with 10 bases left in between. Germline CDR1 is KGHSH and CDR2 is LQKENI. The length of the CDR3 is 16 residues. As DNA, the CDR3 is TGTGCCAGCTCACCACCTTCAGATCTTAACACCGGGGAGCTGTTTTTT. Its protein product is CASSPPSDLNTGELFF.

In its sample, this clonotype was seen many times. V is TRBV7-8 and J is TRBJ2-3, with 9 bases lining up with TRBD1. From germline, CDR1 is SGHVS and CDR2 FQNEAQ. Unmatched junction bases numbered 7, after V lost 5 bases and J lost 4 bases. The CDR3 has 15 residues. Here the CDR3 reads CASSRGQGRADTQYF. The CDR3 DNA is TGTGCCAGCAGCCGCGGACAGGGGAGGGCAGATACGCAGTATTTT.

This clonotype was counted ten times or more. The gene calls are TRBV20-1 and TRBJ1-5, with 8 bases identical to TRBD1. CDR1 is DFQATT and CDR2 is SNEGSKA in the germline V gene (reference sequence). V lost 0 bases to trimming and J lost 2 bases; unmatched junction nucleotides: 3. The CDR3 spans 15 residues. CDR3 coding DNA: TGCAGTGCTAGAGATGTGACAGGGGGCAATCAGCCCCAGCATTTT. Translation gives CSARDVTGGNQPQHF.

This clonotype was counted a few times. A much larger clone is a single base away; this may be a read error. V usage is TRBV20-1 and J usage is TRBJ2-6; perhaps TRBD1 as D (5 bases). Germline-derived CDR1 and CDR2 are DFQATT and SNEGSKA (reference sequence). CDR3 size: 15 residues. In nucleotides, the CDR3 is TGCAGTGCTAGAGGATGGGGCTCTGGGGCCAAAGTCCTGACTTTC. It translates to CSARGWGSGAKVLTF.

This clonotype was counted at least ten times. The junction and the germline gene differ at one end; a read error may be behind it. The chain links TRBV20-1 to TRBJ1-5; D not resolved. CDR1 is DFQATT, CDR2 SNEGSKA, per germline (reference sequence). The CDR3 spans 15 residues. The CDR3 coding sequence is TGCAGTGCTAGAGAAGGACCCACAGTCGGTCAGCCCCAGAATTTT. Translated, it gives CSAREGPTVGQPQNF.

This clonotype has more than one count but fewer than ten. J is TRBJ1-1 and V is TRBV20-1, with D possibly being TRBD1 (5 bases). Trimming took 5 bases from V and 1 from J, leaving 14 bases between them. Per the germline V gene, CDR1 is DFQATT and CDR2 is SNEGSKA (reference sequence). The CDR3 covers 14 residues. Here the CDR3 DNA reads TGCAGTGCTGGGGGGGAACTAAAGAACACTGAAGCTTTCTTT. It is translated as CSAGGELKNTEAFF.

At least ten counts were recorded for this clonotype. The V and J genes are TRBV20-1 and TRBJ1-5; D call uncertain. V gave up 2 bases and J gave up 0 bases, with 8 bases separating them. Germline CDR1 is DFQATT and CDR2 is SNEGSKA (reference sequence). The CDR3 sequence is 14 residues long. The CDR3 is CSARQPSSNQPQHF. DNA of the CDR3: TGCAGTGCTAGACAGCCGAGTAGCAATCAGCCCCAGCATTTT.

This clonotype occurred many times. V usage is TRBV2 and J usage is TRBJ2-5, with D unclear. V lost 1 base and J lost 6, with 15 bases in between. Germline assignment: CDR1 SNHLY and CDR2 FYNNEI. The CDR3 has 15 residues. CDR3 in amino acids: CASSEGGSPAKTQYF. CDR3 bases: TGTGCCAGCAGTGAAGGGGGTTCTCCCGCGAAGACCCAGTACTTC. Using reference TRBV2 and TRBJ2-5 for the parts outside the CDR3, the full variable domain is EPEVTQTPSHQVTQMGQEVILRCVPISNHLYFYWYRQILGQKVEFLVSFYNNEISEKSEIFDDQFSVERPDGSNFTLKIRSTKLEDSAMYFCASSEGGSPAKTQYFGPGTRLLVL.

This clonotype was counted at least ten times. The CDR3: CASSERGQGLGGNTIYF. Here the CDR3 DNA reads TGTGCCAGCAGTGAACGAGGACAGGGGCTGGGTGGAAACACCATATATTTT. This rearrangement joins TRBV12-3 or TRBV12-4 to TRBJ1-3; 9 bases agree with TRBD1. After removal of 5 bases from V and 3 bases from J, the junction contained 11 bases not matched to a gene. The CDR3 has 17 residues.

In regard to this clonotype: A junction boundary mismatches the germline segment, possibly from a read error. This rearrangement joins TRBV10-3 to TRBJ1-5, with 7 positions matching TRBD1. CDR1 and CDR2 (germline): ENHRY, SYGVKD. The CDR3 extends over 16 amino acids. The CDR3 spells CAISERPGKQGQPQNF. Written as DNA, the CDR3 is TGTGCCATCAGTGAACGCCCGGGAAAACAGGGGCAGCCCCAGAATTTT.

This clonotype has a count of ten or more. The V and J genes are TRBV20-1 and TRBJ2-3; 9 bases line up with TRBD1. The trim removed 4 bases at V and 4 bases at J, leaving 6 bases unmatched. The CDR3 has 14 residues. Germline V lookup: CDR1 DFQATT, CDR2 SNEGSKA (reference sequence). CDR3 in amino acids: CSATGTGTADTQYF. The CDR3 DNA reads as TGCAGTGCTACCGGGACAGGGACCGCAGATACGCAGTATTTT.

This clonotype was recorded at least ten times. V is TRBV5-6 and J is TRBJ2-3; TRBD1 agrees at 7 bases. The CDR3 is 16 amino acids. Germline V lookup: CDR1 SGHDT, CDR2 YYEEEE. Trimming cost V 3 bases and J 1 base; bases outside gene matches: 8. The CDR3 region has the DNA TGTGCCAGCAGCTCGGACTCCGGGACAGGCACAGATACGCAGTATTTT. Translating gives CASSSDSGTGTDTQYF.

At least ten counts were recorded for this clonotype. The V call is TRBV2, the J call TRBJ2-3, with TRBD1 as a possible D gene (5 bases). V was clipped by 0 bases and J by 4 bases, with 8 bases between them. CDR1 is SNHLY and CDR2 is FYNNEI in the germline V gene. The CDR3 spans 14 residues. As DNA, the CDR3 is TGTGCCAGCAGTGAAGCAGGGGAATCAGATACGCAGTATTTT. This translates into CASSEAGESDTQYF.

This clonotype was counted at least ten times. The rearrangement joins TRBV20-1 to TRBJ1-4, with a weak D call TRBD1 (5 bases). The CDR3 consists of 13 residues. The V end was cut by 4 bases, the J end by 5 bases, with 11 bases between. CDR1 DFQATT and CDR2 SNEGSKA come from the germline V gene (reference sequence). The CDR3 loop reads CSAKGDLNEKLFF. CDR3 in DNA: TGCAGTGCTAAAGGGGACTTAAATGAAAAACTGTTTTTT.

This clonotype was recorded many times. The chain recombines TRBV6-1 with TRBJ1-1, with D unclear. CDR1 MNHNS and CDR2 SASEGT come from the germline V gene. CDR3 size: 12 residues. Between the trimmed V and J ends, which lost 7 bases and 1 base, there was a span of 7 bases. CDR3 DNA sequence: TGTGCCAGCATCCGGGGGAACACTGAAGCTTTCTTT. Protein sequence: CASIRGNTEAFF.

This clonotype was detected ten times or more. The V gene is TRBV20-1, the J gene TRBJ2-2; D is unresolved. CDR1 and CDR2 (germline): DFQATT, SNEGSKA (reference sequence). The CDR3 spans 10 residues. V was clipped by 2 bases and J by 7 bases, with 2 bases between them. The CDR3 region has the DNA TGCAGTGCTAGACACGGGGAGCTGTTTTTT. The encoded protein is CSARHGELFF.

Ten or more counts support this clonotype. The genes are TRBV12-3 or TRBV12-4 and TRBJ1-5; D not certain. V was pared by 2 bases and J by 5 bases, with 7 bases between. The CDR3 extends over 13 amino acids. DNA of the CDR3: TGTGCCAGCAGTTTAATGGCTGATCAGCCCCAGCATTTT. Its translation: CASSLMADQPQHF.